A single sample gave rise to the 2 T cell receptor beta chains below, sequenced in a study of blood T cells in healthy people across ages. For the second PCR, which ran for roughly 6 to 11 cycles, a sample-barcoded 5' primer and a J-beta primer mix were used. Each CDR3 protein gets one entry after TCRdb re-called the 5' RACE reads with MiXCR. The table lists about 930,000 distinct CDR3 sequences, under 35% of them singletons. The data also belong to a second study, concerning T cells of mothers and their children.

Source material: blood. These receptors came from a woman in her forties in good health.

The chain combines TRBV5-1 with TRBJ2-1, with TRBD1 as a possible D gene (5 bases). The V gene lost 0 bases and the J gene lost 4 bases, with 14 bases spanning the gap. Germline assignment: CDR1 SGHRS and CDR2 YFSETQ. The CDR3 length is 16 residues. The CDR3 DNA is TGCGCCAGCAGCTTGGGTGCGCCGCAGGGATACAATGAGCAGTTCTTC. Its translation: CASSLGAPQGYNEQFF.

The genes are TRBV3-1 and TRBJ2-1; TRBD2 might be the D (6 bases). This CDR3 has 17 residues. V dropped 4 bases and J dropped 3 bases, with 19 bases sitting between them. CDR1 is LGHDT, CDR2 YNNKEL, per germline (reference sequence). CDR3 sequence reads: CASSLKGTSLLYNEQFF. CDR3 nucleotide sequence: TGTGCCAGCAGCCTGAAGGGGACTTCCCTTCTCTACAATGAGCAGTTCTTC.